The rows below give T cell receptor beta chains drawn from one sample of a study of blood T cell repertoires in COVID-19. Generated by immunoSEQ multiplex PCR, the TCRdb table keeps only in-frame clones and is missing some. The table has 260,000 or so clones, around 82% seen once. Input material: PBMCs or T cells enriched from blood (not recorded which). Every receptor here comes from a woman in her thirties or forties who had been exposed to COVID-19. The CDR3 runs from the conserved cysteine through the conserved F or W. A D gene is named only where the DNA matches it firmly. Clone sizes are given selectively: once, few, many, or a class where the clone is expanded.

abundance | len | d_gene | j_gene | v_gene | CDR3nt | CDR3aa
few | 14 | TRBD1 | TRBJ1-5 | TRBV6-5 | TGTGCCAGCATACCCGGGACAGGGGGGCAGCCCCAGCATTTT | CASIPGTGGQPQHF
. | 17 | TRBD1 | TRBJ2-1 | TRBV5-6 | TGTGCCAGCAGCTTGGGGGGACAGGATTTGTTTTACAATGAGCAGTTCTTC | CASSLGGQDLFYNEQFF
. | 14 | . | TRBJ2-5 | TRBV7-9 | TGTGCCAGCAGCCCGTCGGGGGTAGTTGAGACCCAGTACTTC | CASSPSGVVETQYF
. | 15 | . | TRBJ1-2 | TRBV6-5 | TGTGCCAGCAGTACCCACTTGACAAATAACTATGGCTACACCTTC | CASSTHLTNNYGYTF
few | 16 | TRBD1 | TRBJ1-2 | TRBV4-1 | TGCGCCAGCAGCCAAGATCGGGACAGCGAAGTGCGGGGCTACACCTTC | CASSQDRDSEVRGYTF
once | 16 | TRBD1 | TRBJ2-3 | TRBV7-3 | TGTGCCAGCAGCTTAGGAGTAACAGGGGGCGCGGATACGCAGTATTTT | CASSLGVTGGADTQYF
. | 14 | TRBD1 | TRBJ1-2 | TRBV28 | TGTGCCAGCTGCCCGGGACAGGGAAACTATGGCTACACCTTC | CASCPGQGNYGYTF
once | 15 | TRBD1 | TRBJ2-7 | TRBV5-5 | TGTGCCAGCAGCTCAAACTTCGGGACAGGGGGCGAGCAGTACTTC | CASSSNFGTGGEQYF
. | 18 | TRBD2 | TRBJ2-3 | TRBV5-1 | TGCGCCAGCAGCTTACAACCGTGGACTAGCGGGGGGGTAGATACGCAGTATTTT | CASSLQPWTSGGVDTQYF
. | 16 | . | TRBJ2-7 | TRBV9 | TGTGCCAGCAGCGTAGCTGGAGGGAATGTGTTCGACGAGCAGTACTTC | CASSVAGGNVFDEQYF
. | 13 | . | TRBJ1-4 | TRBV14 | TGTGCCAGCAGCCCCCCCGGTGGTGAAAAACTGTTTTTT | CASSPPGGEKLFF
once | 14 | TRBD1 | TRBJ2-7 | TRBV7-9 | TGTGCCAGCAGAACCGGGACAGGGGTCTACGAGCAGTACTTC | CASRTGTGVYEQYF
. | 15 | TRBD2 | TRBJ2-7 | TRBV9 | TGTGCCAGCAGCAAGGGACTAGCGGGGGGGCGCGAGCAGTACTTC | CASSKGLAGGREQYF
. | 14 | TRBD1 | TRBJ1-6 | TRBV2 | TGTGCCAGCAGCCCGGACAGGCGTAATTCACCCCTCCACTTT | CASSPDRRNSPLHF
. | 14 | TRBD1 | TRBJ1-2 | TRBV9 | TGTGCCAGCAGAAAGACAGGGGTTAACTATGGCTACACCTTC | CASRKTGVNYGYTF
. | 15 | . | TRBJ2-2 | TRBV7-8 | TGTGCCAGCACGAGAAGGGGCGCGAACACCGGGGAGCTGTTTTTT | CASTRRGANTGELFF
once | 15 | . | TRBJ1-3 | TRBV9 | TGTGCCAGCAGGAGAACAGGGAGCTCTGGAAACACCATATATTTT | CASRRTGSSGNTIYF
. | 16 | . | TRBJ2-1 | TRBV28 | TGTGCCAGTAACCTTTTAAGGACAGCACCCTACAATGAGCAGTTCTTC | CASNLLRTAPYNEQFF
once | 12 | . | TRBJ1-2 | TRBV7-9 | TGTGCCAGCAGCCGGGAGAGCTATGGCTACACCTTC | CASSRESYGYTF
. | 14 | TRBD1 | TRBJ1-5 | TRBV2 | TGTGCCAGCCAACCGGGACAGGGTAATCAGCCCCAGCATTTT | CASQPGQGNQPQHF
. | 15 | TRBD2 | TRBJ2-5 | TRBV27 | TGTGCCAGCAGTTTGACTAGCGCTCTCCAAGAGACCCAGTACTTC | CASSLTSALQETQYF
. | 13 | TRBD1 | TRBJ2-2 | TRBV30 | TGTGCCTGGGGGGGACAGGTGTCCGGGGAGCTGTTTTTT | CAWGGQVSGELFF
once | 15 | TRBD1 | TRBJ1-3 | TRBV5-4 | TGTGCCAGCAGACCAGACAGGGGGGCTGGAAACACCATATATTTT | CASRPDRGAGNTIYF
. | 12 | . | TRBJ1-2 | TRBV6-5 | TGTGCCAGCAGAGGACAGAACTATGGCTACACCTTC | CASRGQNYGYTF
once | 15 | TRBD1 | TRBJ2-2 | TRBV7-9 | TGTGCCAGCAGCTTGGACAGGCTGTGGACCGGGGAGCTGTTTTTT | CASSLDRLWTGELFF
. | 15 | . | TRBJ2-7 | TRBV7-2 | TGTGCCAGCAGCTTATCAAACCAGGGATCCTACGAGCAGTACTTC | CASSLSNQGSYEQYF
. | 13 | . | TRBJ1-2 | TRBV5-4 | TGTGCCAGCAGCTTGGCAGGGTCGTATGGCTACACCTTC | CASSLAGSYGYTF
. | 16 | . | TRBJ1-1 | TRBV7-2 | TGTGCCAGCAGCTCCCAAAGGGGAAGTTGGTACACTGAAGCTTTCTTT | CASSSQRGSWYTEAFF
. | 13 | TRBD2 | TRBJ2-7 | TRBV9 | TGTGCCAGCAGCATAGCGGGGGAGGACGAGCAGTACTTC | CASSIAGEDEQYF
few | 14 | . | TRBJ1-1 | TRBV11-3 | TGTGCCAGCAGCTTAACAGGGATAGAGTCTGAAGCTTTCTTT | CASSLTGIESEAFF
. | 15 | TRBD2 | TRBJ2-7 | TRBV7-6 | TGTGCCAGCAGCACATTAGCGGGGGATCTCGACGAGCAGTACTTC | CASSTLAGDLDEQYF
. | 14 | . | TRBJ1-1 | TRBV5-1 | TGCGCCAGCAGCTTGGAAGCGGGGGACACTGAAGCTTTCTTT | CASSLEAGDTEAFF